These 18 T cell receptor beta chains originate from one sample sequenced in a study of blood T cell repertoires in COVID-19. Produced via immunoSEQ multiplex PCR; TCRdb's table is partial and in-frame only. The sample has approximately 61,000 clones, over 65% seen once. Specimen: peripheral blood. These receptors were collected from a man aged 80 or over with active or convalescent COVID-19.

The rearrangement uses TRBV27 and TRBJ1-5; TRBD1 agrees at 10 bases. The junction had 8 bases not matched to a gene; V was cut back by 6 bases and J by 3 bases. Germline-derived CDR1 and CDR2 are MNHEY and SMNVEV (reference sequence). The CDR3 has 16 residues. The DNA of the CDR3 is TGTGCCAGCAGCAAGACAGGGGGCTCCCTCAATCAGCCCCAGCATTTT. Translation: CASSKTGGSLNQPQHF.

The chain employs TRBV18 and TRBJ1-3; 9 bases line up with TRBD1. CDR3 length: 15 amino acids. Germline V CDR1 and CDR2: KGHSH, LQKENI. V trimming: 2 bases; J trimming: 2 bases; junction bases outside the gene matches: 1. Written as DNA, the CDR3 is TGTGCCAGCTCACCAAGACAGGGGGCTGGAAACACCATATATTTT. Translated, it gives CASSPRQGAGNTIYF.

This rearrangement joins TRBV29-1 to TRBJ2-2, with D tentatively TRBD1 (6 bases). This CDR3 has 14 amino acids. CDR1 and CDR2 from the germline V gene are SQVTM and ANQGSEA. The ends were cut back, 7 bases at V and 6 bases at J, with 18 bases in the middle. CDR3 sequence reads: CSAQDRFPAGELFF. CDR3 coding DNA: TGCAGCGCCCAAGACAGGTTTCCCGCCGGGGAGCTGTTTTTT.

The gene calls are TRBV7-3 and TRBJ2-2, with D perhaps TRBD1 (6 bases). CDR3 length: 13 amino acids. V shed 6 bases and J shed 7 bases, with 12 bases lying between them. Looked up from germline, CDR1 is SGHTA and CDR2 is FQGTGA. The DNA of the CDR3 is TGTGCCAGCAGTCGGGACAAAAACGGGGAGCTGTTTTTT. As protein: CASSRDKNGELFF.

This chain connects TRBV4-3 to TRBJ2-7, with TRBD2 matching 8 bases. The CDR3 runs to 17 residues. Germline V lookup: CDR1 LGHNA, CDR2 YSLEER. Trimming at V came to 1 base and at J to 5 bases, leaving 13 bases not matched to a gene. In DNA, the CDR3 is TGCGCCAGCAGCCAAGTCCTCAGCGGGAGCGGCCTCGACGAGCAGTACTTC. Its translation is CASSQVLSGSGLDEQYF.

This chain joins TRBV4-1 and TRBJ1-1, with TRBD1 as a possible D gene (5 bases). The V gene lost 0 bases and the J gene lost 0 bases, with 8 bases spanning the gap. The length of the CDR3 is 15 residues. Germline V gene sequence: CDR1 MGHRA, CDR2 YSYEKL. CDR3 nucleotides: TGCGCCAGCAGCCAAGACGTAGGGGTGAACACTGAAGCTTTCTTT. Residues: CASSQDVGVNTEAFF.

The CDR3 sequence is CASSPGLLSSYEQYF. The DNA for the CDR3 is TGTGCCAGTAGCCCGGGACTTTTAAGCTCCTACGAGCAGTACTTC. The chain carries TRBV19 and TRBJ2-7; a weak D match, TRBD2 (6 bases). The CDR3 covers 15 residues. Germline loops: CDR1 LNHDA, CDR2 SQIVND (reference sequence). The V gene lost 6 bases and the J gene lost 0 bases, with 15 bases spanning the gap.

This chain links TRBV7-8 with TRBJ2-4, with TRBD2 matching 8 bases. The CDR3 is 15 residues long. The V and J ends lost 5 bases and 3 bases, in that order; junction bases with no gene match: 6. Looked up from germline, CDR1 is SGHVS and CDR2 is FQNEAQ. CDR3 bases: TGTGCCAGCAGCACCCTCAGCGGGGGCAAAAACATTCAGTACTTC. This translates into CASSTLSGGKNIQYF.

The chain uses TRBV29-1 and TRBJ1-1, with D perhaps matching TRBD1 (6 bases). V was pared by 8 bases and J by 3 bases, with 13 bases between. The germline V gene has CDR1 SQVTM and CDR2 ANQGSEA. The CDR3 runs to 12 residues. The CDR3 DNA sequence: TGCAGCCCCTCGGACAGCCACACTGAAGCTTTCTTT. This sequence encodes CSPSDSHTEAFF.

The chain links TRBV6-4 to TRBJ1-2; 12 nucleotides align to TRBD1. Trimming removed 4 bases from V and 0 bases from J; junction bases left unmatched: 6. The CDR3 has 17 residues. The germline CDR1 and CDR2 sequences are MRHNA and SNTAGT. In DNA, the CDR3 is TGTGCCAGCAGTGTCTCGGGACAGGGGGCAACTAACTATGGCTACACCTTC. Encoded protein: CASSVSGQGATNYGYTF.

The CDR3 protein is CASTHQDGEQFF. The CDR3 bases are TGTGCCAGCACCCACCAGGATGGTGAGCAGTTCTTC. V and J are TRBV7-9 and TRBJ2-1; D is unclear. V lost 7 bases to trimming and J lost 9 bases, with 13 bases between them. The CDR3 contains 12 residues. Looked up from germline, CDR1 is SEHNR and CDR2 is FQNEAQ (reference sequence).

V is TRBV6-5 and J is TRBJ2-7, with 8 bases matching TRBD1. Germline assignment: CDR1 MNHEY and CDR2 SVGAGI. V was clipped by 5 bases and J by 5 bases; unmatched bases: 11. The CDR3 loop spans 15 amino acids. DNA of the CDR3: TGTGCCAGCAGTCTCCGTTTGGACAGGGCAGACGAGCAGTACTTC. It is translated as CASSLRLDRADEQYF.

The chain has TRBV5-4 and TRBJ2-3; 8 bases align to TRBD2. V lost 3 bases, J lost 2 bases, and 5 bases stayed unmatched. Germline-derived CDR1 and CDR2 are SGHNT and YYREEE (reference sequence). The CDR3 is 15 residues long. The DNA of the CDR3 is TGTGCCAGCAGCTCGGCTAGCGGGTTCACAGATACGCAGTATTTT. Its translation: CASSSASGFTDTQYF.

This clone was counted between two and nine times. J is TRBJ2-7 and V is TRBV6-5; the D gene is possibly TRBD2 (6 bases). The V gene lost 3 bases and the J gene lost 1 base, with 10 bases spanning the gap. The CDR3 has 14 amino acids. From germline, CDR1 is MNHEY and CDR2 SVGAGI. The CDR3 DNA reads TGTGCCAGCAGTTATACGGGGGATTCCTACGAGCAGTACTTC. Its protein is CASSYTGDSYEQYF.

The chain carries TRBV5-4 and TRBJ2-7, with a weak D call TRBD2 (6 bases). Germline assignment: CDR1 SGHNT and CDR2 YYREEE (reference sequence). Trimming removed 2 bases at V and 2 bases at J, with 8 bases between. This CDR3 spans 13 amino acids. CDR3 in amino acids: CASSLAGTYEQYF. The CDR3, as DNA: TGTGCCAGCAGCTTAGCGGGCACCTACGAGCAGTACTTC.

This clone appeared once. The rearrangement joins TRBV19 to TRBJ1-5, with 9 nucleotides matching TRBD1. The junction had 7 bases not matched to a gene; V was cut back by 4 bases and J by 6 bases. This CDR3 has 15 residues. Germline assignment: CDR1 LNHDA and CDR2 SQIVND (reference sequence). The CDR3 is CASSTLRTGAQPQHF. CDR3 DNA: TGTGCCAGTAGTACCCTTAGGACAGGGGCTCAGCCCCAGCATTTT.

The CDR3, as DNA: TGTGCCAGCAGCTCACAGGAGTTGGGGCAGGGCGGGGAGCTGTTTTTT. This gives the protein CASSSQELGQGGELFF. This chain connects TRBV7-6 to TRBJ2-2, with TRBD1 as a possible D gene (5 bases). V lost 4 bases and J 7 bases, leaving 19 bases between the germline ends. CDR3 length: 16 amino acids. Germline lookup yields CDR1 SGHVS and CDR2 FNYEAQ.

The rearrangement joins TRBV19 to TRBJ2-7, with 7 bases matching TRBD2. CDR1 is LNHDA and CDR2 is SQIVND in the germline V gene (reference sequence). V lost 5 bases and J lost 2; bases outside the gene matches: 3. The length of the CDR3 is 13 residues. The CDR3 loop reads CASSPGTTYEQYF. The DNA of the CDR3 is TGTGCCAGTAGTCCGGGGACTACCTACGAGCAGTACTTC.